The following is a T cell receptor (beta chain) sequence with its context. Its target antigen remains unknown. No base-level quality is on record; no much larger clone is a single base apart. To sequence the TCRbeta CDR3 region, genomic DNA was isolated from the sorted cells. The immunoSEQ Assay was used to sequence the TCRbeta CDR3 regions. TCRdb's version of the immuneACCESS table is confined to in-frame rearrangements and falls short of the full clone set. An unresolved V gene accounts for under half of the shortfall where checked; the remainder is of unknown origin. For this sample there are more than 65,000 clones; about three quarters appear just once. Around 2.3% of the sample goes to the ten largest clones. The record originates from a study of OX40 agonist ivuxolimab in advanced cancers. With respect to the entire study: Ivuxolimab was an agonistic, fully human IgG2 monoclonal antibody directed against OX40 (CD134), a costimulatory receptor. A male proportion of roughly 80% and a mean age of approximately 61 years, ranging from about 20 to 85, were recorded for the dose-escalation cohort. Peripheral TCRbeta sequencing aimed to test whether ivuxolimab altered TCR sequence diversity and caused clonal T-cell expansion. Of the 50 or so patients in dose escalation, about 20 had hepatocellular carcinoma, some 15 had melanoma, 9 had renal cell carcinoma and 9 had head and neck cancer. Intravenous ivuxolimab was administered to patients every 2 weeks at six dose levels: 0.01, 0.1, 0.3, 1.5, 3 and 10 mg/kg. Three dose-escalation patients achieved partial responses, one with hepatocellular carcinoma and two with cutaneous melanoma. The paper reports the monotherapy dose-escalation portion (N of about 47 patients) of the phase I ivuxolimab trial. Patients were allowed to have had prior anti-PD-1, anti-PD-L1 or anti-CTLA-4 therapy, and approximately 39% of the dose-escalation patients had been treated with checkpoint inhibitors.

The trial excluded patients who had a history of autoimmune disease or were on systemic immunosuppression. Peripheral blood for TCR sequencing was collected from all dose cohorts at baseline, on cycle 4 day 1, and on cycle 7 day 1. The samples were taken from a phase I, first-in-human, multicenter, open-label dose-escalation trial of ivuxolimab. Adults with locally advanced or metastatic melanoma, renal cell carcinoma, hepatocellular carcinoma or head and neck squamous cell carcinoma were enrolled in the trial. CD4+ and CD8+ T cells were sorted separately from peripheral blood before TCR sequencing. What the authors observed across the whole study: Partial responders in the 0.1-3.0 mg/kg groups had among the lowest normalized peripheral clonal expansion, especially among CD8+ T cells. Clonal expansion of both CD4+ and CD8+ blood T cells was observed from baseline to week 6 at doses 0.1 to 3.0 mg/kg. Low levels of normalized T-cell clonal expansion were also seen in some patients who did not respond. After ivuxolimab, more expanded clones were found on average in CD8+ T cells than in CD4+ T cells. Which antigens the clonally expanded peripheral T cells were specific for was not determined.

The source is an adult with an advanced solid tumor such as melanoma, head and neck, liver or kidney cancer. This specimen was CD4+ or CD8+ T cells sorted from blood, taken in a trial of the OX40 agonist ivuxolimab.

The DNA sequence follows: TGTGCCAGCAGCGTAGCAACGGTCACAGATACGCAGTATTTT. It is translated as CASSVATVTDTQYF. This sequence uses TRBV9 and TRBJ2-3, with the D gene uncertain. The cysteine opens and the phenylalanine closes a CDR3 of 14 amino acids. Of the read, only the CDR3 DNA is kept; its 42 bases are in frame from base 1. Reading the germline V gene gives CDR1 SGDLS and CDR2 YYNGEE. V drops 0 bases and J drops 2 bases, leaving 7 bases in between.